This T cell receptor beta chain was captured in a study of cytomegalovirus exposure and HLA in healthy donors. Study-wide results and limits: Later, an analysis showed that TCR beta chains associated with HLA were more clonally expanded than others that were equally common. Presence/absence results assume similar sequencing depth per donor, which may not hold. Rare sequences made up most TCRs, while some public TCRs were found in many donors.

Primers for the PCR totalled 60 Vbeta and 13 Jbeta. Method: immunoSEQ multiplex PCR; TCRdb's copy keeps in-frame clones and lacks some. Its listing shows some 150,000 clones. Turning to this clone: The antigen remains unidentified.

Germline values: CDR1 SGHTA, CDR2 FQGTGA. Trimming cost V 5 bases and J 6 bases; bases outside gene matches: 17. CDR3 length equals 19 residues. This rearrangement joins TRBV7-3 to TRBJ2-2; TRBD2 aligns across 11 bases. This sequence was found in a woman under 30 in good health and CMV-seronegative. The sequenced material came from PBMCs. The DNA for the CDR3 is TGTGCCAGCAGCCCGGGCAGTTTCGGGACTAGCGGAGGCCCCGGGGAGCTGTTTTTT. It codes for CASSPGSFGTSGGPGELFF. The whole variable domain, remainder taken from reference TRBV7-3 and TRBJ2-2, is GAGVSQTPSNKVTEKGKYVELRCDPISGHTALYWYRQSLGQGPEFLIYFQGTGAADDSGLPNDRFFAVRPEGSVSTLKIQRTERGDSAVYLCASSPGSFGTSGGPGELFFGEGSRLTVL.